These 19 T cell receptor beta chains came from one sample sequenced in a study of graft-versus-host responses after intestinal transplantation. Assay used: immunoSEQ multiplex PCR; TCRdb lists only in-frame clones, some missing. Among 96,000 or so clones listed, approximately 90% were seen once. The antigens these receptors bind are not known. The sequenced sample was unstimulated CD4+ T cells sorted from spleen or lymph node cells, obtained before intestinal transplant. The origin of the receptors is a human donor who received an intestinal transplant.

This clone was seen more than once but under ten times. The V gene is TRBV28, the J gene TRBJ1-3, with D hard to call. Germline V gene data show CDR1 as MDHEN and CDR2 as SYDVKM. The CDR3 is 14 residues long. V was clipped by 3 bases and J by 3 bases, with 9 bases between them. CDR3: CASSLGRGGNTIYF. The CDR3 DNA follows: TGTGCCAGCAGTTTGGGCCGGGGTGGAAACACCATATATTTT.

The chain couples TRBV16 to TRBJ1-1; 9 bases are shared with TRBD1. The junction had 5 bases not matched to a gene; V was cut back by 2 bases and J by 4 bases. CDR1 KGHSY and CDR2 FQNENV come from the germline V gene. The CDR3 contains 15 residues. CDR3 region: CASSQISTGGTEAFF. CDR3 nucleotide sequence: TGTGCCAGCAGCCAAATCTCGACAGGGGGCACTGAAGCTTTCTTT.

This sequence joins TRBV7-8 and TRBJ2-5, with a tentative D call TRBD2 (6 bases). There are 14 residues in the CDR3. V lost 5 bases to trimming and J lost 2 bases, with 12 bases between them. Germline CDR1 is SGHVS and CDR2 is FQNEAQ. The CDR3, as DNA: TGTGCCAGCAGCGCCGACCGGGAGCAAGAGACCCAGTACTTC. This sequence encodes CASSADREQETQYF. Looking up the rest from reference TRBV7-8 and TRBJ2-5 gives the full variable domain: GAGVSQSPRYKVAKRGQDVALRCDPISGHVSLFWYQQALGQGPEFLTYFQNEAQLDKSGLPSDRFFAERPEGSVSTLKIQRTQQEDSAVYLCASSADREQETQYFGPGTRLLVL.

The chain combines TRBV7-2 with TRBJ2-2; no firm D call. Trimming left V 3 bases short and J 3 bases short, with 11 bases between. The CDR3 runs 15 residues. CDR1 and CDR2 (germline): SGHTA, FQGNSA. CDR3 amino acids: CASSLSPIYTGELFF. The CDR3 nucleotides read TGTGCCAGCAGCTTGAGCCCGATATACACCGGGGAGCTGTTTTTT.

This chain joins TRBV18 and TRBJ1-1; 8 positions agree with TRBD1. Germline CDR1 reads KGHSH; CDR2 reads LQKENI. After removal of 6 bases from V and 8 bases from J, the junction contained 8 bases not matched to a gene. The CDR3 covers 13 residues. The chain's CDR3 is CASSGTGSFEAFF. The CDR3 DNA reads TGTGCCAGCTCCGGGACAGGCTCTTTCGAAGCTTTCTTT.

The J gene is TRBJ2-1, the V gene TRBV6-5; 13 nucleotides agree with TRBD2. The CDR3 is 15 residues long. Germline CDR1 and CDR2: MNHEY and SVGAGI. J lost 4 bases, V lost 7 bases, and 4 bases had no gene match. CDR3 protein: CASTRTSGRYNEQFF. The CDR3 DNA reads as TGTGCCAGCACTCGGACTAGCGGGAGATACAATGAGCAGTTCTTC.

This chain's CDR3 is CASSTRGDYNEQFF. In DNA form, the CDR3 reads TGTGCCAGCAGTACGCGGGGGGATTACAATGAGCAGTTCTTC. The rearrangement links TRBV6-4 to TRBJ2-1; TRBD2 matches 8 bases. There are 14 residues in the CDR3. From germline, CDR1 is MRHNA and CDR2 SNTAGT. With 5 bases clipped from V and 4 bases from J, the junction kept 4 bases outside the gene matches.

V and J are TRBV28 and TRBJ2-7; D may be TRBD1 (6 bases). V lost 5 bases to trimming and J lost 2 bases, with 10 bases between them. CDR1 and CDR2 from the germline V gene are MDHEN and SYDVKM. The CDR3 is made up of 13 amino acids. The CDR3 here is CASSAGVPYEQYF. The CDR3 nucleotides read TGTGCCAGCAGTGCAGGGGTACCCTACGAGCAGTACTTC.

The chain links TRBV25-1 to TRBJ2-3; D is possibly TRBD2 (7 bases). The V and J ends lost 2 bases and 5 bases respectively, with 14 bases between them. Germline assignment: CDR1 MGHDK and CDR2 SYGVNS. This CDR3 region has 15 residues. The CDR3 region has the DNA TGTGCCAGCAGTGAAGTAGAGGGGGGGATAGATACGCAGTATTTT. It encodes CASSEVEGGIDTQYF. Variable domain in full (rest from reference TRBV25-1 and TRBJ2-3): EADIYQTPRYLVIGTGKKITLECSQTMGHDKMYWYQQDPGMELHLIHYSYGVNSTEKGDLSSESTVSRIRTEHFPLTLESARPSHTSQYLCASSEVEGGIDTQYFGPGTRLTVL.

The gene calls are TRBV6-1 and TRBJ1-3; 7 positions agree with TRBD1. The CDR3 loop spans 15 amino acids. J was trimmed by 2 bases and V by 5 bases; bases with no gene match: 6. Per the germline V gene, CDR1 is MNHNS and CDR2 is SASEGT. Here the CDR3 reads CASSPRDSTGNTIYF. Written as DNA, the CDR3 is TGTGCCAGCAGTCCCCGGGACAGTACTGGAAACACCATATATTTT.

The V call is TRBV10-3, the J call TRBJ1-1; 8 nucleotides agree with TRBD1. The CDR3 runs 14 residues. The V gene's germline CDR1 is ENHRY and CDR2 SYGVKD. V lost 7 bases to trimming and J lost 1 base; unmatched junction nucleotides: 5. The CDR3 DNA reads TGTGCCATCAACCCGACAGGGGCGAACACTGAAGCTTTCTTT. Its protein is CAINPTGANTEAFF.

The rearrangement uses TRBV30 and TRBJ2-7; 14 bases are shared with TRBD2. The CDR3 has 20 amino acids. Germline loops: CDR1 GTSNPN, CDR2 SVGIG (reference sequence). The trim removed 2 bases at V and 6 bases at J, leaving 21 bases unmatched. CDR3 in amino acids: CAWSLGGPRLAGGRLGEQYF. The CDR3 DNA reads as TGTGCCTGGAGTCTCGGGGGGCCCCGACTAGCGGGGGGGCGGCTGGGCGAGCAGTACTTC.

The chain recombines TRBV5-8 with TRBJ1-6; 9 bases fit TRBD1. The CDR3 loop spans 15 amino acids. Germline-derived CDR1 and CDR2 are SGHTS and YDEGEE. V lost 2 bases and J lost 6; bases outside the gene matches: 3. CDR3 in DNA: TGTGCCAGCAGCTTACAGGGGGCGCTTAATTCACCCCTCCACTTT. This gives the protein CASSLQGALNSPLHF.

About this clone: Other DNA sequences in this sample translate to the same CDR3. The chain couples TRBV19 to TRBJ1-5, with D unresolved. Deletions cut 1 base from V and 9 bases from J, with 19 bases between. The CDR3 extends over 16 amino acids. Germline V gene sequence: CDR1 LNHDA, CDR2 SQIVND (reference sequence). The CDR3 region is CASSIAKWQAGGPQHF. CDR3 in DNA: TGTGCCAGTAGTATAGCCAAGTGGCAGGCGGGAGGGCCCCAGCATTTT.

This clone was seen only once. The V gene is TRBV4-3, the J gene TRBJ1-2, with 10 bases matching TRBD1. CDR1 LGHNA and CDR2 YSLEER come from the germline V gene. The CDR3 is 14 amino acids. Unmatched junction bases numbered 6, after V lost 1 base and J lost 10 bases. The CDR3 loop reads CASSQVGTGADYTF. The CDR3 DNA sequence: TGCGCCAGCAGCCAAGTCGGGACAGGGGCGGACTACACCTTC.

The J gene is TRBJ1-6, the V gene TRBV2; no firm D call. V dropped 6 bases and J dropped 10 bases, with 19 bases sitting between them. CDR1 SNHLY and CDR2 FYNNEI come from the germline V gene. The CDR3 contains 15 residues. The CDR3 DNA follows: TGTGCCAGCAGACTGAGCGAATCGGGGAAATCACCCCTCCACTTT. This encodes CASRLSESGKSPLHF.

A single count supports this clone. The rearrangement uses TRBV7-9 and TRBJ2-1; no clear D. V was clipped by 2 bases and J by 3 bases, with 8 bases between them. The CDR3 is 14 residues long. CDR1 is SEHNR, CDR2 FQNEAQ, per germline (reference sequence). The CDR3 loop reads CASSLRSSYNEQFF. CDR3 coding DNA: TGTGCCAGCAGCTTAAGATCCAGCTACAATGAGCAGTTCTTC.

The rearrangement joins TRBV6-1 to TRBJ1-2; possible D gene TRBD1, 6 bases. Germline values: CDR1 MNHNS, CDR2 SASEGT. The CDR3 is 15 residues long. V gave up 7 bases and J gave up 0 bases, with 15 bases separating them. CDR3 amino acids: CASKHNPGANYGYTF. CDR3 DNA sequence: TGTGCCAGCAAACACAATCCAGGGGCTAACTATGGCTACACCTTC.

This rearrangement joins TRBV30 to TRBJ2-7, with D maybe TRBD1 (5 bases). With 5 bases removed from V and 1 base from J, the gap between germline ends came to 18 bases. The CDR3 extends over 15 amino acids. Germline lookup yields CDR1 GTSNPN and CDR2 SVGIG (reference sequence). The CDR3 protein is CAWEKTAGNSYEQYF. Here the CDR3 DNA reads TGTGCCTGGGAAAAGACGGCAGGGAATTCCTACGAGCAGTACTTC.